Following are 20 T cell receptor beta chains from one sample sequenced in a study of blood T cell repertoires in COVID-19. Sequencing used immunoSEQ multiplex PCR; TCRdb keeps in-frame clones, though not all of them. Among 30,000 to 40,000 clones listed, about 91% were seen once. Material: peripheral blood. The receptors shown here come from a human donor in a cohort sampled during active COVID-19.

J is TRBJ2-5 and V is TRBV4-3; 11 nucleotides match TRBD2. The CDR3 runs 17 residues. J lost 5 bases, V lost 3 bases, and 11 bases had no gene match. The germline gives CDR1 LGHNA, CDR2 YSLEER. The CDR3 loop is CASSQGSGRGTGETQYF. The CDR3 DNA sequence: TGCGCCAGCAGCCAGGGTAGCGGGAGGGGTACGGGGGAGACCCAGTACTTC.

This clone has a handful of counts. The genes are TRBV4-1 and TRBJ2-7; TRBD1 agrees at 7 bases. V trimming: 5 bases; J trimming: 2 bases; junction bases outside the gene matches: 9. CDR1 and CDR2 from the germline V gene are MGHRA and YSYEKL. The CDR3 consists of 15 residues. CDR3: CASSVTGDGTYEQYF. CDR3 nucleotides: TGCGCCAGCAGCGTAACAGGGGACGGAACCTACGAGCAGTACTTC.

The chain combines TRBV5-1 with TRBJ2-2, with D uncertain. Trimming pared 4 bases from V and 2 bases from J, leaving 6 bases between. This CDR3 is built from 13 residues. Germline V gene lookup returns CDR1 SGHRS and CDR2 YFSETQ. The CDR3, as DNA: TGCGCCAGCAGCCTCAGAAACACCGGGGAGCTGTTTTTT. Translated: CASSLRNTGELFF.

V usage is TRBV19 and J usage is TRBJ1-1; 8 nucleotides match TRBD1. Germline V gene data show CDR1 as LNHDA and CDR2 as SQIVND (reference sequence). Unmatched junction bases numbered 7, after V lost 6 bases and J lost 4 bases. This CDR3 region has 14 residues. CDR3 residues: CASRLGTGGTEAFF. CDR3 sequence (DNA): TGTGCCAGTAGGCTCGGGACAGGCGGCACTGAAGCTTTCTTT.

This sequence joins TRBV19 and TRBJ1-2, with unresolved D. V lost 3 bases and J lost 5, with 16 bases in between. Per the germline V gene, CDR1 is LNHDA and CDR2 is SQIVND (reference sequence). This CDR3 is built from 15 residues. CDR3 in amino acids: CASSIPGRFGYGYTF. The CDR3 coding sequence is TGTGCCAGTAGTATCCCTGGCAGATTCGGGTATGGCTACACCTTC. The whole variable domain, filled in from reference TRBV19 and TRBJ1-2, reads DGGITQSPKYLFRKEGQNVTLSCEQNLNHDAMYWYRQDPGQGLRLIYYSQIVNDFQKGDIAEGYSVSREKKESFPLTVTSAQKNPTAFYLCASSIPGRFGYGYTFGSGTRLTVV.

This clone has a single count. The CDR3 spells CASSLAPGGPVDTQYF. The CDR3 DNA reads TGTGCCAGCAGCTTAGCGCCGGGAGGGCCTGTAGATACGCAGTATTTT. This chain connects TRBV7-2 to TRBJ2-3, with 8 bases aligning to TRBD2. Germline V gives CDR1 SGHTA, CDR2 FQGNSA. V lost 0 bases to trimming and J lost 5 bases; unmatched junction nucleotides: 7. This CDR3 has 16 residues.

The V gene is TRBV7-9, the J gene TRBJ1-1, with 8 nucleotides matching TRBD1. V lost 7 bases and J lost 4; bases outside the gene matches: 5. Per germline, CDR1 SEHNR and CDR2 FQNEAQ (reference sequence). There are 13 residues in the CDR3. The CDR3 loop is CASISQGVTEAFF. For the CDR3, the DNA is TGTGCCAGCATCTCACAGGGGGTCACTGAAGCTTTCTTT.

J is TRBJ2-7 and V is TRBV7-2; tentative D call: TRBD2 (6 bases). CDR1 SGHTA and CDR2 FQGNSA come from the germline V gene. This CDR3 is built from 16 residues. Trimming left V 5 bases short and J 0 bases short, with 17 bases between. Here the CDR3 reads CASSPRWGVHSYEQYF. DNA of the CDR3: TGTGCCAGCAGCCCCCGGTGGGGGGTTCACTCCTACGAGCAGTACTTC.

The rearrangement links TRBV11-2 to TRBJ2-7; 8 bases match TRBD1. The V and J ends lost 4 bases and 6 bases, in that order; junction bases with no gene match: 8. Germline V gives CDR1 SGHAT, CDR2 FQNNGV. The length of the CDR3 is 14 residues. CDR3 sequence: CASSWGTGSGEQYF. Here the CDR3 DNA reads TGTGCCAGCAGCTGGGGGACAGGCTCCGGCGAGCAGTACTTC.

This chain links TRBV19 with TRBJ2-1, with 8 bases lining up with TRBD1. J gave up 7 bases and V 5 bases, and 7 bases lay outside the gene matches. This CDR3 has 14 amino acids. Per the germline V gene, CDR1 is LNHDA and CDR2 is SQIVND (reference sequence). The CDR3 coding sequence is TGTGCCAGTAGTCCCTGGACAGGGAGGAATGAGCAGTTCTTC. The encoded protein is CASSPWTGRNEQFF.

The rearrangement uses TRBV3-1 (or the pseudogene TRBV3-2) and TRBJ1-4; D is perhaps TRBD1 (5 bases). Germline V gene sequence: CDR1 LGHDT, CDR2 YNNKEL (reference sequence). This CDR3 spans 13 amino acids. V lost 7 bases to trimming and J lost 5 bases, with 11 bases between them. The DNA of the CDR3 is TGTGCCAGCACCGACAGTGTGAATGAAAAACTGTTTTTT. Protein product: CASTDSVNEKLFF.

The chain carries TRBV6-5 and TRBJ1-6; 8 bases align to TRBD1. Germline values: CDR1 MNHEY, CDR2 SVGAGI. After removal of 6 bases from V and 5 bases from J, the junction contained 3 bases not matched to a gene. The CDR3 covers 14 residues. The CDR3 loop is CASSLDRDNSPLHF. As DNA, the CDR3 is TGTGCCAGCAGCCTGGACAGGGATAATTCACCCCTCCACTTT.

The rearrangement joins TRBV25-1 to TRBJ2-5; 11 bases are shared with TRBD2. V shed 5 bases, J shed 4 bases, and the junction held 0 bases outside the gene matches. Germline V gene sequence: CDR1 MGHDK, CDR2 SYGVNS. The CDR3 is made up of 13 amino acids. CDR3 nucleotide sequence: TGTGCCAGCAGTCTAGCGGGAGGAGAGACCCAGTACTTC. Protein sequence: CASSLAGGETQYF.

A few counts support this clone. J is TRBJ1-5 and V is TRBV2; the match to TRBD1 covers 8 bases. The V segment lost 7 bases and the J segment 1 base; nucleotides outside the gene matches: 6. The germline gives CDR1 SNHLY, CDR2 FYNNEI. This CDR3 contains 15 residues. This CDR3 is CASILRTGSNQPQHF. In DNA, the CDR3 is TGTGCCAGCATCCTTCGGACAGGGAGCAATCAGCCCCAGCATTTT.

CDR3 sequence reads: CASGGGQGDSPLHF. In nucleotides, the CDR3 is TGTGCCAGCGGCGGGGGACAGGGGGATTCACCCCTCCACTTT. The chain combines TRBV9 with TRBJ1-6; 11 positions agree with TRBD1. Germline CDR1 reads SGDLS; CDR2 reads YYNGEE. CDR3 length: 14 residues. The V gene end was trimmed by 7 bases and the J gene end by 8 bases; junction bases not matched to a gene: 5. The whole variable domain, filled in from reference TRBV9 and TRBJ1-6, reads DSGVTQTPKHLITATGQRVTLRCSPRSGDLSVYWYQQSLDQGLQFLIQYYNGEERAKGNILERFSAQQFPDLHSELNLSSLELGDSALYFCASGGGQGDSPLHFGNGTRLTVT.

This clone was seen just once. The V gene is TRBV9, the J gene TRBJ2-7; TRBD2 matches 13 bases. Germline-derived CDR1 and CDR2 are SGDLS and YYNGEE. Trimming took 3 bases from V and 5 from J; bases not matched to a gene: 5. The CDR3 length is 15 residues. In DNA, the CDR3 is TGTGCCAGCAGCGCCGGACTAGCGGGAGCCGACGAGCAGTACTTC. Its translation is CASSAGLAGADEQYF.

V usage is TRBV19 and J usage is TRBJ1-4, with D tentatively TRBD1 (5 bases). The V and J ends lost 3 bases and 7 bases respectively, with 9 bases between them. Germline V gene data show CDR1 as LNHDA and CDR2 as SQIVND (reference sequence). This CDR3 has 13 amino acids. DNA of the CDR3: TGTGCCAGTAGTATGGACAAATTTGAAAAACTGTTTTTT. Protein product: CASSMDKFEKLFF.

The chain uses TRBV27 and TRBJ2-6, with a weak D call TRBD1 (6 bases). CDR1 is MNHEY and CDR2 is SMNVEV in the germline V gene (reference sequence). Trimming shortened V by 5 bases and J by 0 bases, and 14 bases separated the two germline ends. CDR3 length: 17 residues. The CDR3 loop reads CASSRGTASSGANVLTF. The CDR3 nucleotides are TGTGCCAGCAGTAGGGGGACGGCCAGCTCTGGGGCCAACGTCCTGACTTTC.

This clone was detected a few times. The chain couples TRBV6-1 to TRBJ2-7, with 10 bases fitting TRBD2. The CDR3 totals 15 residues. Germline V gene data show CDR1 as MNHNS and CDR2 as SASEGT. The V segment lost 3 bases and the J segment 0 bases; nucleotides outside the gene matches: 2. DNA of the CDR3: TGTGCCAGCAGTGATAGCGGGGGGCGCTCCTACGAGCAGTACTTC. Translating gives CASSDSGGRSYEQYF.

The chain recombines TRBV7-3 with TRBJ2-1; no clear D gene. Trimming removed 4 bases at V and 5 bases at J, with 9 bases between. The CDR3 totals 13 residues. The germline V gene encodes CDR1 SGHTA and CDR2 FQGTGA. The CDR3 DNA reads TGTGCCAGCAGCTCCCCACAAGACAATGAGCAGTTCTTC. Its translation: CASSSPQDNEQFF.